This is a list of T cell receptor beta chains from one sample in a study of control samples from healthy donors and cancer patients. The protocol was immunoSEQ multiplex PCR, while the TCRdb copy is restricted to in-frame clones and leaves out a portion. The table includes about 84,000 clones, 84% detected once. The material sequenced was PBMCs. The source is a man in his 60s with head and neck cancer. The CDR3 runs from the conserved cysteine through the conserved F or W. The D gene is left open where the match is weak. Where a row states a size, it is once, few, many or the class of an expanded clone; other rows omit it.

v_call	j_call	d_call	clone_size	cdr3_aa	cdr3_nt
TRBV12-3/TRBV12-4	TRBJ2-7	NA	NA	CASSSASYEQYF	TGTGCCAGCAGTTCGGCATCCTACGAGCAGTACTTC
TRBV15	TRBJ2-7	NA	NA	CATSRDQYGYEQYF	TGTGCCACCAGCAGAGATCAGTACGGGTACGAGCAGTACTTC
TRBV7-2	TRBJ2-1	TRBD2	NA	CASSPRTSREQFF	TGTGCCAGCAGCCCGAGGACTAGCCGCGAGCAGTTCTTC
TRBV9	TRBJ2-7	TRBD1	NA	CASSADRAPYEQYF	TGTGCCAGCAGCGCTGACAGGGCCCCCTACGAGCAGTACTTC
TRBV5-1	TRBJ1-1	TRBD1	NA	CASTDTTGDTEAFF	TGCGCCAGCACCGATACCACAGGGGACACTGAAGCTTTCTTT
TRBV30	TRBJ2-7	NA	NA	CAWSDPGTARAYEQYF	TGTGCCTGGAGTGACCCCGGGACCGCGAGGGCCTACGAGCAGTACTTC
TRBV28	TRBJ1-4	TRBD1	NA	CASNPTGTGTEKLFF	TGTGCCAGCAACCCGACCGGGACAGGGACTGAAAAACTGTTTTTT
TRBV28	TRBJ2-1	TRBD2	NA	CASSSPSGRGHNEQFF	TGTGCCAGCAGTTCTCCTAGCGGGAGGGGCCACAATGAGCAGTTCTTC
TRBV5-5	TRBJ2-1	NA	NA	CASSFGPSRKDEQFF	TGTGCCAGCAGCTTCGGGCCTAGCCGCAAGGATGAGCAGTTCTTC
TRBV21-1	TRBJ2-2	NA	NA	CASSNTTSGSSGELFF	TGTGCCAGCAGCAATACGACTAGCGGGAGTAGTGGGGAGCTGTTTTTT
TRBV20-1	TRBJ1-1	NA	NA	CSASLIQGQNTEAFF	TGCAGTGCTAGTTTAATCCAAGGGCAGAACACTGAAGCTTTCTTT
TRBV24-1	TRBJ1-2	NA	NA	CATSDPGTAPTF	TGTGCCACCAGTGACCCCGGGACGGCCCCCACCTTC
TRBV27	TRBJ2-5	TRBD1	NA	CASSRQGFQETQYF	TGTGCCAGCTCCCGACAGGGTTTCCAAGAGACCCAGTACTTC
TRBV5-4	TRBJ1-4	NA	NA	CASSSDSLANEKLFF	TGTGCCAGCAGCTCGGACAGCCTGGCTAATGAAAAACTGTTTTTT
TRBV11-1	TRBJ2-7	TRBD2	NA	CASSRRLAGPSYEQYF	TGTGCCAGCAGCCGCCGACTAGCGGGCCCATCCTACGAGCAGTACTTC
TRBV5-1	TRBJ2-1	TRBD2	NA	CASSYRLAVLYNEQFF	TGCGCCAGCAGCTACCGACTAGCGGTCCTTTACAATGAGCAGTTCTTC
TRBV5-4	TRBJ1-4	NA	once	CASSYNGRGTNEKLFF	TGTGCCAGCAGCTACAATGGTAGGGGCACTAATGAAAAACTGTTTTTT
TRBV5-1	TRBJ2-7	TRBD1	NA	CASSVGTPGQGGYEQYF	TGCGCCAGCAGCGTCGGAACTCCGGGACAGGGGGGATACGAGCAGTACTTC